This record looks at one TCR beta chain sequence and its context. Its antigen is not known. This sample was taken from a study of cytomegalovirus exposure and HLA in healthy donors. Points from the study as a whole: Productive rates of about 90% or about 30% were seen for most TCR beta V segments in an earlier analysis. In vitro experiments confirmed that three CMV-associated chains were specific for CMV antigens.

PCR amplification relied on 60 Vbeta primers (plus 13 Jbeta primers). Using immunoSEQ multiplex PCR, the repertoire was profiled, and TCRdb retains in-frame clones only, with some absent. This sample's clone table lists roughly 39,000 clones. This CDR3 comprises 14 residues. The germline CDR1 and CDR2 sequences are GTSNPN and SVGIG (reference sequence). V lost 1 base and J lost 0, with 7 bases in between. The receptor was isolated from a man aged 25 to 45 in good health and CMV-seronegative. The V call is TRBV30, the J call TRBJ1-5; D ambiguous. The sample taken for sequencing was PBMCs. CDR3 bases: TGTGCCTGGAGTGGCGGGGTTAGCAATCAGCCCCAGCATTTT. Its protein is CAWSGGVSNQPQHF. Variable domain in full (rest from reference TRBV30 and TRBJ1-5): SQTIHQWPATLVQPVGSPLSLECTVEGTSNPNLYWYRQAAGRGLQLLFYSVGIGQISSEVPQNLSASRPQDRQFILSSKKLLLSDSGFYLCAWSGGVSNQPQHFGDGTRLSIL.